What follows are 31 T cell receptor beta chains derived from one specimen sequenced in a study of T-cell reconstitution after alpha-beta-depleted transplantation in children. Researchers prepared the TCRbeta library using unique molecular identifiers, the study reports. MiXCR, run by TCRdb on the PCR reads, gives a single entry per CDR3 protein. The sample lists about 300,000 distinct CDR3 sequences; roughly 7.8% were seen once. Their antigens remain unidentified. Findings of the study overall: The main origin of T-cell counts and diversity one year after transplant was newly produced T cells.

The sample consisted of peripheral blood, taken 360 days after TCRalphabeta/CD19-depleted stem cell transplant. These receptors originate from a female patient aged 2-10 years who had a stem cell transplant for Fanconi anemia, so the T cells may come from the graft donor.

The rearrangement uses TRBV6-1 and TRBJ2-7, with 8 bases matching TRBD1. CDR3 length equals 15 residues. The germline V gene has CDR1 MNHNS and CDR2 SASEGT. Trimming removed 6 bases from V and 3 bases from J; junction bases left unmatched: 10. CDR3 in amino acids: CASSRQGIVFYEQYV. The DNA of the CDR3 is TGTGCCAGCAGCCGACAGGGGATTGTTTTCTACGAGCAGTACGTC.

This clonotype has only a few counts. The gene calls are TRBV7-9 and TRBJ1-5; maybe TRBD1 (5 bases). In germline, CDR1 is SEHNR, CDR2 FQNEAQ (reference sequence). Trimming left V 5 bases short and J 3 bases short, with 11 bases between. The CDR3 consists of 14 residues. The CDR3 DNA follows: TGTGCCAGCAGCCCTTCAGGGATCAATCAGCCCCAGCATTTT. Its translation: CASSPSGINQPQHF.

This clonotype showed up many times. The CDR3 region is CASSLRVQETQYF. DNA for the CDR3: TGTGCCAGCAGCTTAAGGGTGCAAGAGACCCAGTACTTC. V usage is TRBV7-9 and J usage is TRBJ2-5; D is uncertain. The V gene's germline CDR1 is SEHNR and CDR2 FQNEAQ (reference sequence). V was clipped by 2 bases and J by 2 bases, with 6 bases between them. CDR3 size: 13 residues.

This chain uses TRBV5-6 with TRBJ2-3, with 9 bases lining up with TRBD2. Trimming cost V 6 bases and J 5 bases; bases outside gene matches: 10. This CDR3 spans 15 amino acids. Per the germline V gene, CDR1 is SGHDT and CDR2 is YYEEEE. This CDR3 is CASIKRGGAKDTQYF. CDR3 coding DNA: TGTGCCAGCATCAAACGCGGGGGGGCCAAAGATACGCAGTATTTT.

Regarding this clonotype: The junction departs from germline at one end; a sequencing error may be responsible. This chain's CDR3 is CASSDSDTSQPQHF. The CDR3 coding sequence is TGTGCCAGCAGTGACTCGGACACCTCTCAGCCCCAGCATTTT. This chain uses TRBV6-5 with TRBJ1-5; maybe TRBD1 (5 bases). Looked up from germline, CDR1 is MNHEY and CDR2 is SVGAGI. The CDR3 extends over 14 amino acids.

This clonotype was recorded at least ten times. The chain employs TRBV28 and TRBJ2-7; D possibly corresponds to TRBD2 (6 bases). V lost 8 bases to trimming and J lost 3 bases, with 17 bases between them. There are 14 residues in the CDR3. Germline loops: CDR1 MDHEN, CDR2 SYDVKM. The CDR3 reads CASGRTGTLYEQYF. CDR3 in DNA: TGTGCCAGCGGCCGGACCGGGACTCTCTACGAGCAGTACTTC. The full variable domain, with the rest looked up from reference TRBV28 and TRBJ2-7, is DVKVTQSSRYLVKRTGEKVFLECVQDMDHENMFWYRQDPGLGLRLIYFSYDVKMKEKGDIPEGYSVSREKKERFSLILESASTNQTSMYLCASGRTGTLYEQYFGPGTRLTVT.

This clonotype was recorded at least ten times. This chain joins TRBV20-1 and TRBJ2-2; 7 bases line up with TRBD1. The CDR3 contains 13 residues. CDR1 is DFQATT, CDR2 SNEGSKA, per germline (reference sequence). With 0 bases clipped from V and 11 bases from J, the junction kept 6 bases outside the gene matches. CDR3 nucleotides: TGCAGTGCTAGAGACAGCGACAGGGTTGAGCTGTTTTTT. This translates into CSARDSDRVELFF.

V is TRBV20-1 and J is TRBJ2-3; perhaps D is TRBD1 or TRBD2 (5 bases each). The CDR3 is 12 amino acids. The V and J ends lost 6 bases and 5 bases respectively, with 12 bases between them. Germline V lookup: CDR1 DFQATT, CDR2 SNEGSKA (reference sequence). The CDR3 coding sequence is TGCAGTGCGCAAGGGGCGGGAGATACGCAGTATTTT. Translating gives CSAQGAGDTQYF.

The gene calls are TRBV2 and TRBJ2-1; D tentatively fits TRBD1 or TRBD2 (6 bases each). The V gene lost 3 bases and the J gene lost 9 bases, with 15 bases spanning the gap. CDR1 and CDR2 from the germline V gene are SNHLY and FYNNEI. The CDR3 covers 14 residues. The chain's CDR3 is CASSDPYWGAEQFF. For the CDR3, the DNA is TGTGCCAGCAGTGATCCCTACTGGGGGGCTGAGCAGTTCTTC.

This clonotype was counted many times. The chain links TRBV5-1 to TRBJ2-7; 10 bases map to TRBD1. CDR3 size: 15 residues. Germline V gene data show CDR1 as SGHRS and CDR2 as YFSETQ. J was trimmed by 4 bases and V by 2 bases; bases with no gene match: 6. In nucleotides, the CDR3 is TGCGCCAGCAGCTTCCGGGACAGGGGACAGTACGAGCAGTACTTC. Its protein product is CASSFRDRGQYEQYF.

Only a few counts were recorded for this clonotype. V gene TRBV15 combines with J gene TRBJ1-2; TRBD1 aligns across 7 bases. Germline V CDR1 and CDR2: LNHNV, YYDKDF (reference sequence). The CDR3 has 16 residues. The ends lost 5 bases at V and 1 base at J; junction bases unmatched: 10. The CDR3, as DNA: TGTGCCACCAGCCGGAGCGAGGCAGGGGGTAACTATGGCTACACCTTC. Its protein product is CATSRSEAGGNYGYTF. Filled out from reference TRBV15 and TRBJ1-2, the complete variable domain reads DAMVIQNPRYQVTQFGKPVTLSCSQTLNHNVMYWYQQKSSQAPKLLFHYYDKDFNNEADTPDNFQSRRPNTSFCFLDIRSPGLGDTAMYLCATSRSEAGGNYGYTFGSGTRLTVV.

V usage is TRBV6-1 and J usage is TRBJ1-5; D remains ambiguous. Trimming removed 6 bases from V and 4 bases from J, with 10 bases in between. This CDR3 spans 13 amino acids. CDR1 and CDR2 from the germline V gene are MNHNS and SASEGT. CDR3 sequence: CASSRARNQPQHF. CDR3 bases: TGTGCCAGCAGCCGGGCCCGGAATCAGCCCCAGCATTTT.

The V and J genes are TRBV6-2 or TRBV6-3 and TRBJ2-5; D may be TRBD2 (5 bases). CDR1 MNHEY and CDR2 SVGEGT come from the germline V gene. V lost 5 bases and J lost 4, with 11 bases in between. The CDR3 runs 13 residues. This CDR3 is CASSAGEPETQYF. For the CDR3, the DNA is TGTGCCAGCAGTGCGGGTGAGCCAGAGACCCAGTACTTC.

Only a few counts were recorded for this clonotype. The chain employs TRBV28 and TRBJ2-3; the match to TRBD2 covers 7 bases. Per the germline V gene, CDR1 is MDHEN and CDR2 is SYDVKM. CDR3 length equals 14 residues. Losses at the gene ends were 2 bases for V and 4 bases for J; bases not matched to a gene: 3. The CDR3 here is CASSLIRGADTQYF. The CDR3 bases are TGTGCCAGCAGTTTAATTCGGGGGGCAGATACGCAGTATTTT.

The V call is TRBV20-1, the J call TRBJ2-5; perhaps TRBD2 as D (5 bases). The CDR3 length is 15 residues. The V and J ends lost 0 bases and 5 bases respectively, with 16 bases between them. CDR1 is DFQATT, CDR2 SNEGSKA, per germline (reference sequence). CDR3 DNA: TGCAGTGCTAGAGATCCCGCGGGTTTCCGGGAGACCCAGTACTTC. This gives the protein CSARDPAGFRETQYF.

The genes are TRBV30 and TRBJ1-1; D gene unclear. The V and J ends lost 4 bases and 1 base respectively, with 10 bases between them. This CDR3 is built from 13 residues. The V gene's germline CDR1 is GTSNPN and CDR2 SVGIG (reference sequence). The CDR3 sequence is CAWNDDENTEAFF. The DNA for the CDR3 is TGTGCCTGGAATGACGACGAGAACACTGAAGCTTTCTTT.

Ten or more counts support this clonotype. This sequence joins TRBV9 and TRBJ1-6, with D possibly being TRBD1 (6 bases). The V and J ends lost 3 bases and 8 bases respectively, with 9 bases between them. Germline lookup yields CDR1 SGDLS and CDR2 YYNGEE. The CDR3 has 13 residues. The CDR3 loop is CASSAYRDSPLHF. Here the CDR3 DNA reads TGTGCCAGCAGCGCATACAGGGATTCACCCCTCCACTTT.

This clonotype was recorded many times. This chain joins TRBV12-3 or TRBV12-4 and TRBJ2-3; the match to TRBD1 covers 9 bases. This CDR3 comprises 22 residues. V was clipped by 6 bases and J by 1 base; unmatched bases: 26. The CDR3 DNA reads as TGTGCCAGCAGATTTACCCCAACACCGGGACAGGGAATGGCAGAAGGCACAGATACGCAGTATTTT. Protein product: CASRFTPTPGQGMAEGTDTQYF.

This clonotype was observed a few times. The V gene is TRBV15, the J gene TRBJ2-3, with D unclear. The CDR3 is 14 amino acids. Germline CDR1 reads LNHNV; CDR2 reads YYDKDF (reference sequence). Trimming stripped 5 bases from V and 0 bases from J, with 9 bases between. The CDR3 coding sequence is TGTGCCACCAGCTCTGAACCTAGCACAGATACGCAGTATTTT. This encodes CATSSEPSTDTQYF.

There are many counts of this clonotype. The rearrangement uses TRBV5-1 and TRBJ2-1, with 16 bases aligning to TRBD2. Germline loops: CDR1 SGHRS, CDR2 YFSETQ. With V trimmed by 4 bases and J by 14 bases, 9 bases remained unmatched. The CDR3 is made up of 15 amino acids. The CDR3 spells CASSPGTSGGAGEFF. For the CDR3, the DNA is TGCGCCAGCAGCCCCGGGACTAGCGGGGGGGCCGGAGAGTTCTTC.

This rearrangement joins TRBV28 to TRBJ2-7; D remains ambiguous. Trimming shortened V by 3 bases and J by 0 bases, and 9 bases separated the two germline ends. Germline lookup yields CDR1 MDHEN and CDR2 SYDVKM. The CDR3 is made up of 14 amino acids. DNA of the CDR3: TGTGCCAGCAGTTTTTTATGGGCCTCCTACGAGCAGTACTTC. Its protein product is CASSFLWASYEQYF.

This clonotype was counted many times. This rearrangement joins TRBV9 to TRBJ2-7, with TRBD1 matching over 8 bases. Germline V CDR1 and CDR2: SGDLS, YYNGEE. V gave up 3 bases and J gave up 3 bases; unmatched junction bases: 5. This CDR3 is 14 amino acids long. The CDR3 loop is CASSGQGSLYEQYF. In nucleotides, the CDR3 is TGTGCCAGCAGCGGACAGGGGTCCCTCTACGAGCAGTACTTC.

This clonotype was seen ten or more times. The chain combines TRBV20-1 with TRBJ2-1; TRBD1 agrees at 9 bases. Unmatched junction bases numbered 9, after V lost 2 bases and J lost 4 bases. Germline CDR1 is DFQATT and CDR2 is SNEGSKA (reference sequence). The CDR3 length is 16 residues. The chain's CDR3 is CSARWGTGYRYNEQFF. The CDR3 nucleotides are TGCAGTGCTAGATGGGGGACAGGGTATCGGTACAATGAGCAGTTCTTC.

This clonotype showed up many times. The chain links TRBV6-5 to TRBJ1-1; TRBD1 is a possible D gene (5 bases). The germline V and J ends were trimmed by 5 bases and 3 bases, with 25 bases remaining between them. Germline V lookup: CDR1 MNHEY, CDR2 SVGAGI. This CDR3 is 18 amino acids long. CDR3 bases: TGTGCCAGCAGTGAATCGAGTTTTTCCTCGGGACGGTACACTGAAGCTTTCTTT. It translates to CASSESSFSSGRYTEAFF.

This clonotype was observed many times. The CDR3 here is CASSLAFGFDEQFF. CDR3 DNA: TGCGCCAGCAGCTTGGCATTCGGGTTTGATGAGCAGTTCTTC. V is TRBV5-1 and J is TRBJ2-1; D gene ambiguous. The length of the CDR3 is 14 residues. V gave up 0 bases and J gave up 8 bases, with 12 bases separating them. Germline V gene sequence: CDR1 SGHRS, CDR2 YFSETQ.

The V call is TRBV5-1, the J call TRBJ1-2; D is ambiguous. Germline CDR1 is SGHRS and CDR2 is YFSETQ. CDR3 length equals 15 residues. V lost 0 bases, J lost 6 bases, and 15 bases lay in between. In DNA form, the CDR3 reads TGCGCCAGCAGCTTGGCCCCCAGGACGGGGAATGGCTACACCTTC. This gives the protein CASSLAPRTGNGYTF.

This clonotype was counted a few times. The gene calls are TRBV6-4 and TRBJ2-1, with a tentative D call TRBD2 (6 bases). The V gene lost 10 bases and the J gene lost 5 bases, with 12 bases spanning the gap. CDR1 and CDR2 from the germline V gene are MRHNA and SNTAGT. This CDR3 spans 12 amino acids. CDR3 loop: CANNSSDNEQFF. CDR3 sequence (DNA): TGTGCCAACAATTCTAGCGACAATGAGCAGTTCTTC.

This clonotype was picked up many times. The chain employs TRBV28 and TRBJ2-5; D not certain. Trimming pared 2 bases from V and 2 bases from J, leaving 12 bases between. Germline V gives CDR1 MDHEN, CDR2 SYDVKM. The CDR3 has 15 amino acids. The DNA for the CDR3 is TGTGCCAGCAGTTTAGTCCTAGATCGGCAAGAGACCCAGTACTTC. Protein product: CASSLVLDRQETQYF.

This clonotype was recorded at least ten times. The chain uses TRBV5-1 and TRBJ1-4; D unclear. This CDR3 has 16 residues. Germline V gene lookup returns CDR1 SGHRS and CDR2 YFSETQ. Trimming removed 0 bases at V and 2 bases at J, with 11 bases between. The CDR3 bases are TGCGCCAGCAGCTTGGACAACGTGGAGACTAATGAAAAACTGTTTTTT. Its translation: CASSLDNVETNEKLFF.

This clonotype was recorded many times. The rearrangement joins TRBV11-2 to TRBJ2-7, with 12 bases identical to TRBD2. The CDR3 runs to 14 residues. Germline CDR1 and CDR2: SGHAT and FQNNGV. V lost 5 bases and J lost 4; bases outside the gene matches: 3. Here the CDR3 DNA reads TGTGCCAGCAGCAACGGACTAGCGGGGTACGAGCAGTACTTC. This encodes CASSNGLAGYEQYF.

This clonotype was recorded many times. The CDR3 nucleotides read TGCAGTGTCGCGCCACTATCCTACGAGCAGTACTTC. Translated: CSVAPLSYEQYF. The chain recombines TRBV20-1 with TRBJ2-7; D unresolved. Trimming stripped 7 bases from V and 1 base from J, with 11 bases between. The CDR3 contains 12 residues. CDR1 is DFQATT and CDR2 is SNEGSKA in the germline V gene (reference sequence).